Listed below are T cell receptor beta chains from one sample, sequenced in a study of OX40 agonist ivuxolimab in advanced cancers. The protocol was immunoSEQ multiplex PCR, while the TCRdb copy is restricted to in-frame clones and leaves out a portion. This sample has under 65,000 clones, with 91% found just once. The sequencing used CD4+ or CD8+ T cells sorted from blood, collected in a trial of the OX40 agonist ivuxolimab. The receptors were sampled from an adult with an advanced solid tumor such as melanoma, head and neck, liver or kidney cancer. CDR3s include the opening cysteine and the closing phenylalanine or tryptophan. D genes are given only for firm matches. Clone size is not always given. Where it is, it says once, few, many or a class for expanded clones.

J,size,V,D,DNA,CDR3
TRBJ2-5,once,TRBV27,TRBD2,TGTGCCAGCAGTTTACGGACTAGCACCCTGTACCAAGAGACCCAGTACTTC,CASSLRTSTLYQETQYF
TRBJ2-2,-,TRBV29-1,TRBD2,TGCAGCGTTGGCCCTAGCGGGAGGGGAACCGGGGAGCTGTTTTTT,CSVGPSGRGTGELFF
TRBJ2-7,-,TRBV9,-,TGTGCCAGCAGCGTAGGCACCCATACCTACGAGCAGTACTTC,CASSVGTHTYEQYF
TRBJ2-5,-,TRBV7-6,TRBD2,TGTGCCAGCAGCTTACGACTAGCGGAAGAGAGGGGGGAGACCCAGTACTTC,CASSLRLAEERGETQYF
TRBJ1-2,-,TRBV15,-,TGTGCCACCAGCAGAGAAGCGCGGAGAGTAGACTATGGCTACACCTTC,CATSREARRVDYGYTF
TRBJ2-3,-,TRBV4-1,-,TGCGCCAGCAGCCAAGATTGGGGGCAGGGGCGCACAGATACGCAGTATTTT,CASSQDWGQGRTDTQYF
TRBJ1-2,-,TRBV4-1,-,TGCGCCAGCAGCCAAACGGCGATAAGGGGGTGGCATGGCTACACCTTC,CASSQTAIRGWHGYTF
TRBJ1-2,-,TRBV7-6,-,TGTGCCAGCAGCCCATACTATGGCTACACCTTC,CASSPYYGYTF
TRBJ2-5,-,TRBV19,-,TGTGCCAGTAGTCCAAGGACAGCCGAAGAGACCCAGTACTTC,CASSPRTAEETQYF
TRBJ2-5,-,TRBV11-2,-,TGTGCCAGCAGCATGTACGGGGCGCCTCAGGGGACCCAGTACTTC,CASSMYGAPQGTQYF
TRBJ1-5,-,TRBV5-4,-,TGTGCCAGCAGCCAAGAGAGTTATAGCAATCAGCCCCAGCATTTT,CASSQESYSNQPQHF
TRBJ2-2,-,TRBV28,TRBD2,TGTGCCACCCTTAGCGGGACTTGGGTCACCGGGGAGCTGTTTTTT,CATLSGTWVTGELFF
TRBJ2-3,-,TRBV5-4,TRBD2,TGTGCCAGCAGCCAGGGAGGGGATACGCAGTATTTT,CASSQGGDTQYF
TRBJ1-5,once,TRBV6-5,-,TGTGCCAGCAGTAGCCGGGAATTCAATCAGCCCCAGCATTTT,CASSSREFNQPQHF
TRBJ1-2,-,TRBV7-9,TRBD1,TGTGCCAGCAGCGCCTCCGGGACAGGGGGGATAGAGGGCTACACCTTC,CASSASGTGGIEGYTF
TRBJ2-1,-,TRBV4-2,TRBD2,TGTGCCAGCAGCCAACCGGGACTAGCGGTAACCTCCTACAATGAGCAGTTCTTC,CASSQPGLAVTSYNEQFF
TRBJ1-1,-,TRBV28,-,TGTGCCAGCAGTCATTACCCCGACTTTATATCGCAGGGTAACACTGAAGCTTTCTTT,CASSHYPDFISQGNTEAFF
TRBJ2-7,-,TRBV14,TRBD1,TGTGCCAGCAGCCACGACAGGGGGTGGGAGCAGTACTTC,CASSHDRGWEQYF
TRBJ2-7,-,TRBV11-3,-,TGTGCCAGCAGGGTGCTACGGGGCTCCTACGAGCAGTACTTC,CASRVLRGSYEQYF
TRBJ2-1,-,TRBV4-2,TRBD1,TGTGCCAGCAGCCAGGAGTACGGTCAGGGGGCAAATGAGCAGTTCTTC,CASSQEYGQGANEQFF
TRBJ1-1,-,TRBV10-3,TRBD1,TGTGCCATCAGTGAGTTCCAGGGGGAGGCTTTCTTT,CAISEFQGEAFF
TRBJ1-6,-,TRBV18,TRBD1,TGTGCCAGCTCACCACAGGGACAGGGGAGCGGCTCACCCCTCCACTTT,CASSPQGQGSGSPLHF
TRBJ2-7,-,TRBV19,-,TGTGCCAGTAGTATGGTCCTCCAACAGGGGCAGTACTTC,CASSMVLQQGQYF
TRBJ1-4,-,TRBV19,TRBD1,TGTGCCAGTAGTAACCAGGGGGGTTTGGAACTGTTTTTT,CASSNQGGLELFF
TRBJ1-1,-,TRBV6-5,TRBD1,TGTGCCAGCAGTTACGGACAGGGATGGACTGAAGCTTTCTTT,CASSYGQGWTEAFF
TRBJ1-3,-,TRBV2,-,TGTGCCAGCAGAGCTGACAGCTCTGGAAACACCATATATTTT,CASRADSSGNTIYF
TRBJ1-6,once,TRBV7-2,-,TGTGCCAGCAGCCCGGGAGGGGCGAGAGATTCACCCCTCCACTTT,CASSPGGARDSPLHF
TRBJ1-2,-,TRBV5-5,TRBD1,TGTGCCAGCAGCGGCGGACAGGGGCCCTACACCTTC,CASSGGQGPYTF
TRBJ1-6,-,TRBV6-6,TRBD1,TGTGCCAGCAGTAGGACAGGGAGCCTTCGGTCACCCCTCCACTTT,CASSRTGSLRSPLHF
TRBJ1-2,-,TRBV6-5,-,TGTGCCAGCAGTCCCGGAGGGGACTATGGCTACACCTTC,CASSPGGDYGYTF
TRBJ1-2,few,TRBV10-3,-,TGTGCCATCAGTGAGGGTAACGGGAACTATGGCTACACCTTC,CAISEGNGNYGYTF
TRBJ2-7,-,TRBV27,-,TGTGCCAGCGCCCTCGGTCGGGACCTCTTTGACTACGAGCAGTACTTC,CASALGRDLFDYEQYF
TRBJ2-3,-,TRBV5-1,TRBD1,TGCGCCAGCAGCACAGGACAGGGGGCAGATACGCAGTATTTT,CASSTGQGADTQYF
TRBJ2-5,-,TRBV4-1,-,TGCGCCAGCAGCCAAGGCAGGGTAGAGACCCAGTACTTC,CASSQGRVETQYF
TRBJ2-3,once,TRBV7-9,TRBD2,TGTGCCAGCAGCATTAGCGGGGGGTACACAGATACGCAGTATTTT,CASSISGGYTDTQYF
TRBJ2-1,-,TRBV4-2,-,TGTGCCAGCAGCCAAGATACTAGTGAGCAGTTCTTC,CASSQDTSEQFF
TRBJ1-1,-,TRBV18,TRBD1,TGTGCCAGCTCAGGCGCGGGACAGATGAACACTGAAGCTTTCTTT,CASSGAGQMNTEAFF
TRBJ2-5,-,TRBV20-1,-,TGCAGTGCTATACCACAAGAGACCCAGTACTTC,CSAIPQETQYF
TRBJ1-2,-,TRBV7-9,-,TGTGCCAGCAGCTTAAATTGGGAGGGCTACACCTTC,CASSLNWEGYTF
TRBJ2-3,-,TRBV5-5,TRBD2,TGTGCCAGCAGCTTCCCCCATGGGACTAGCGGACTAGATACGCAGTATTTT,CASSFPHGTSGLDTQYF
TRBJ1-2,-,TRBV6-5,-,TGTGCCAGCAGTTCTCTTCGGGGCTACACCTTC,CASSSLRGYTF
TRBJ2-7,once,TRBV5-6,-,TGTGCCAGCAGCTTTGACAAGTACGAGCAGTACTTC,CASSFDKYEQYF
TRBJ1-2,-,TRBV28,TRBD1,TGTGCCAGCACCGTCCCGGGACAGGGGAACTATGGCTACACCTTC,CASTVPGQGNYGYTF
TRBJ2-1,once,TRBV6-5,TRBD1,TGTGCCACCGTTGACAGGGGCAAGGACAATGAGCAGTTCTTC,CATVDRGKDNEQFF
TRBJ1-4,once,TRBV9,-,TGTGCCAGCAGCCCGGGGATAACTAATGAAAAACTGTTTTTT,CASSPGITNEKLFF
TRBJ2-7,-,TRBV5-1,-,TGCGCCAGCAGCTTGGCGGGCATCGCCTACGAGCAGTACTTC,CASSLAGIAYEQYF
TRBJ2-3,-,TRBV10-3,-,TGTGCCATCAGGTACGGGAGCACAGATACGCAGTATTTT,CAIRYGSTDTQYF
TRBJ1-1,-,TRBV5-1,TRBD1,TGCGCCAGCAGCCTCCGGACAGGGGGCGCAGGATGGATGAACACTGAAGCTTTCTTT,CASSLRTGGAGWMNTEAFF
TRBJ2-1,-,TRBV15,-,TGTGCCACCAGCAGAGATCTTACTAGCTCCTACAATGAGCAGTTCTTC,CATSRDLTSSYNEQFF
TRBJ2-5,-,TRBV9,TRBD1,TGTGCCAGCAGCGTAGCCGTGAACAGGGGGCGCCAAGAGACCCAGTACTTC,CASSVAVNRGRQETQYF
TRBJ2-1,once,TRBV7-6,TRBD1,TGTGCCAGCAGTTTACTCGGACAGGACAATGAGCAGTTCTTC,CASSLLGQDNEQFF